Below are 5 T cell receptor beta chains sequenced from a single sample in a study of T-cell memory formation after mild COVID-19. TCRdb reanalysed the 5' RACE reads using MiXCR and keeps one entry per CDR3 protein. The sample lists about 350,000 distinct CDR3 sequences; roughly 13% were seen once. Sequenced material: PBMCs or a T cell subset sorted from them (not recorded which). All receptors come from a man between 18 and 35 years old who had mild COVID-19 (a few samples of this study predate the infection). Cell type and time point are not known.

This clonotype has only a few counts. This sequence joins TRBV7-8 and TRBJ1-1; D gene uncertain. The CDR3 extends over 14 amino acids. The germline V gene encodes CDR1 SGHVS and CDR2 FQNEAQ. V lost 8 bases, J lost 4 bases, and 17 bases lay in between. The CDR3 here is CASGPGSAGTEAFF. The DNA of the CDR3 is TGTGCCAGCGGCCCCGGGAGTGCAGGCACTGAAGCTTTCTTT.

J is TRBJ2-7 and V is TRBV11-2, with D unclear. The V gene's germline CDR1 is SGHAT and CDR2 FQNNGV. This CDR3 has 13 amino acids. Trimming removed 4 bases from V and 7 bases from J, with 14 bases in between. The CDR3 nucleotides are TGTGCCAGCAGCTCCCGACTGGGTCTGGAGCAGTACTTC. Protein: CASSSRLGLEQYF. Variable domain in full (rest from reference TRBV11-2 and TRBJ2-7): EAGVAQSPRYKIIEKRQSVAFWCNPISGHATLYWYQQILGQGPKLLIQFQNNGVVDDSQLPKDRFSAERLKGVDSTLKIQPAKLEDSAVYLCASSSRLGLEQYFGPGTRLTVT.

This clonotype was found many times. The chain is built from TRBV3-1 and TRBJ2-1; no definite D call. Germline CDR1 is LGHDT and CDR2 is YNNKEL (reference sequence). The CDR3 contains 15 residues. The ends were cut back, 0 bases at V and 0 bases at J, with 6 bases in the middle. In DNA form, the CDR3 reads TGTGCCAGCAGCCAAGATTCGTCCTCCTACAATGAGCAGTTCTTC. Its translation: CASSQDSSSYNEQFF.

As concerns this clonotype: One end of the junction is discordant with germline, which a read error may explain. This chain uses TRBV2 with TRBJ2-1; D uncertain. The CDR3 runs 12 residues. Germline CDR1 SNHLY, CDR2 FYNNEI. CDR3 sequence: CASSDSPSRMVF. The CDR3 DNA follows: TGTGCCAGCAGTGATAGCCCCTCGAGGATGGTCTTC.

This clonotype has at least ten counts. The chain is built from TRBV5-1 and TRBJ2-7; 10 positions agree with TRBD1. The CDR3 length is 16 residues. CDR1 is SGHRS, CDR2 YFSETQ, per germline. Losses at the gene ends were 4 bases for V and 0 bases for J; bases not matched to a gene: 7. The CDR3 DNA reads TGCGCCAGCAGCCCTGGACAGGGGGTGGGCTCCTACGAGCAGTACTTC. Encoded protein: CASSPGQGVGSYEQYF.